This T cell receptor (beta chain) was sequenced in a study of T cells after yellow fever vaccination. Points from the study as a whole: When the response was secondary, it was weaker but reached its peak faster, day 5 versus 15.

TCRdb reprocessed the 5' RACE reads via MiXCR and lists one record per CDR3 protein. The table includes about 350,000 distinct CDR3 sequences, around 10% detected once. Concerning this clonotype itself: Its antigen is as yet unknown.

The clonotype originates from a young man who received the YFV17D yellow fever vaccine. Here the sequenced sample was PBMCs, taken on the day of the first yellow fever vaccination.

CDR3 DNA: TGCAGCGTTGATCGGGGGGAAGAGACCCAGTACTTC. Translation: CSVDRGEETQYF. The chain couples TRBV29-1 to TRBJ2-5; TRBD2 matches 7 bases. CDR1 and CDR2 from the germline V gene are SQVTM and ANQGSEA. Trimming took 3 bases from V and 3 from J; bases not matched to a gene: 1. There are 12 residues in the CDR3.